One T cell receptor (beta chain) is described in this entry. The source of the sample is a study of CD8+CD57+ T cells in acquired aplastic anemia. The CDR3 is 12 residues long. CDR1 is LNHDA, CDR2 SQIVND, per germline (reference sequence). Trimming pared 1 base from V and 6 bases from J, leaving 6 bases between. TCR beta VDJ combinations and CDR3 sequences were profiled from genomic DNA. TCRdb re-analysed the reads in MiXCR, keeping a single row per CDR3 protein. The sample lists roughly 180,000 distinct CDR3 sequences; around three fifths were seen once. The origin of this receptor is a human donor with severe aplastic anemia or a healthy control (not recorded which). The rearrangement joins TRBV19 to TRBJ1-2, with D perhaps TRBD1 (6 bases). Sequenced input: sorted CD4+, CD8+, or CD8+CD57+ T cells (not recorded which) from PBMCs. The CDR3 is CASSIGTDGYTF. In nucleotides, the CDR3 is TGTGCCAGTAGTATAGGGACAGATGGCTACACCTTC.